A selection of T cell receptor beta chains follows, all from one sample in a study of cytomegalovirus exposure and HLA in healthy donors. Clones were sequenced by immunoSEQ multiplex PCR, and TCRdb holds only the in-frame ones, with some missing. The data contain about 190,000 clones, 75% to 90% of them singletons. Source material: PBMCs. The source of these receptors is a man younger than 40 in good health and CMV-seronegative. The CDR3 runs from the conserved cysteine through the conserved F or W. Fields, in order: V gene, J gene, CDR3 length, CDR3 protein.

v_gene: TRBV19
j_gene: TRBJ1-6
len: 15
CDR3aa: CASSIDQGRNSPLHF

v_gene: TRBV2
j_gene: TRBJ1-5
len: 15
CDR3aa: CASRPTGGGNQPQHF

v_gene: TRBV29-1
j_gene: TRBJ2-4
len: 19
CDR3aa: CSDGTGLIPPLLAKNIQYF

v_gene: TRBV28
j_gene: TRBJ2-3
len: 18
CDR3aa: CASSTRKIRDRGTDTQYF

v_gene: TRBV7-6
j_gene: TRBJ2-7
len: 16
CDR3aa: CASSSWVGTSAYEQYF

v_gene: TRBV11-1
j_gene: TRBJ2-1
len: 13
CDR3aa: CASRTGSYNEQFF

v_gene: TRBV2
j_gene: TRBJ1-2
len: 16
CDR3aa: CASSEPGFEFNYGYTF

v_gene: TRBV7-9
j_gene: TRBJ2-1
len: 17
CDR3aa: CASSPRSPGQGQDEQFF

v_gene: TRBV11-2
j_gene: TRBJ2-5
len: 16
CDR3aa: CASSLTAGTYQETQYF

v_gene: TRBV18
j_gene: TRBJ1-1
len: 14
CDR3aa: CASSPMARNTEAFF

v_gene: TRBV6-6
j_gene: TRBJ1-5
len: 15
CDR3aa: CASSYTGQANQPQHF

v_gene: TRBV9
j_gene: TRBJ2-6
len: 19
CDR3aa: CASSLNMGHDSSGANGLTF

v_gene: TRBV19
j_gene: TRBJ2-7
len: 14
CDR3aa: CASSIREGPYEQYF

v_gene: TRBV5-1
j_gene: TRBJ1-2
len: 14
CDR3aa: CASSLTDRVEGYTF

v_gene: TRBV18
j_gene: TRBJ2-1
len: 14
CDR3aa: CASSPAGSYNEQFF

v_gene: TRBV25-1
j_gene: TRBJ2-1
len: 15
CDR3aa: CASSELSQYYNEQFF

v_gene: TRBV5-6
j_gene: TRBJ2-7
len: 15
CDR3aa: CASSLPGLARYEQYF

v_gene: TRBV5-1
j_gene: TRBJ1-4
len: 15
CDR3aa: CASSPDAGANEKLFF

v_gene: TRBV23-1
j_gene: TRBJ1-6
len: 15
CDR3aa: CASSHTGYYNSPLHF

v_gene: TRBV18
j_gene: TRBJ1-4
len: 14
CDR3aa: CASSLKGVGEKLFF

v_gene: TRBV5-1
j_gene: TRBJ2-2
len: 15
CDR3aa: CASTRGTVNTGELFF

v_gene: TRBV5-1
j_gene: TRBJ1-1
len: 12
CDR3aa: CASSIGGTEAFF

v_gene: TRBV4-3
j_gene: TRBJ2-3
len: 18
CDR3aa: CASSQDLASSERTDTQYF

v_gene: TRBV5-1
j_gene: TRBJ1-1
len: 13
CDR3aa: CASRGAMNTEAFF

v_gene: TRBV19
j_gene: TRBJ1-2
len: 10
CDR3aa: CASQGYGYTF